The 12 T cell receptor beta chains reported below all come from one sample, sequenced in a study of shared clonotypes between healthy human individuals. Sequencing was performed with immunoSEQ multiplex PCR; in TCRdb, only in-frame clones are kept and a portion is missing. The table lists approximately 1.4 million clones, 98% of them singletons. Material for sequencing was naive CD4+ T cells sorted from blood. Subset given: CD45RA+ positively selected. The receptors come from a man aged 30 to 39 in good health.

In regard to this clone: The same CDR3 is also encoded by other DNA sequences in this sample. The CDR3 sequence: CASSYQNTGELFF. The CDR3 coding sequence is TGTGCCAGCAGTTACCAGAATACCGGGGAGCTGTTTTTT. The J gene is TRBJ2-2, the V gene TRBV6-5, with D uncertain. CDR3 length equals 13 residues. Germline CDR1 MNHEY, CDR2 SVGAGI. Trimming took 2 bases from V and 5 from J, leaving 6 bases between them.

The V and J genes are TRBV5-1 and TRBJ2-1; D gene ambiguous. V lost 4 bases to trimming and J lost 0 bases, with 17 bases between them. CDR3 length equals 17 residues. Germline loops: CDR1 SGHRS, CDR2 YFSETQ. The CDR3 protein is CASSPHLKAGSYNEQFF. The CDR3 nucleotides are TGCGCCAGCAGCCCCCACCTGAAGGCCGGCTCCTACAATGAGCAGTTCTTC.

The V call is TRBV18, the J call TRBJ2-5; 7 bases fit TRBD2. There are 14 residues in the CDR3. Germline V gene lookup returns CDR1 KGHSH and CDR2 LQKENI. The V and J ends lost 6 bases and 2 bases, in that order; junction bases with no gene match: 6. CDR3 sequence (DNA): TGTGCCAGCTCTCAGACGGGGGGACAAGAGACCCAGTACTTC. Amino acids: CASSQTGGQETQYF.

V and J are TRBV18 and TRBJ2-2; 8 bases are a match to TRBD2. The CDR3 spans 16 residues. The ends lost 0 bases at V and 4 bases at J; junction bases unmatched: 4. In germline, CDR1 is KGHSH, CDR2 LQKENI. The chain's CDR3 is CASSPPSGGLTGELFF. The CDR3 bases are TGTGCCAGCTCACCACCTTCGGGAGGGCTCACCGGGGAGCTGTTTTTT. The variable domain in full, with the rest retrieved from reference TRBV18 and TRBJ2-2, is NAGVMQNPRHLVRRRGQEARLRCSPMKGHSHVYWYRQLPEEGLKFMVYLQKENIIDESGMPKERFSAEFPKEGPSILRIQQVVRGDSAAYFCASSPPSGGLTGELFFGEGSRLTVL.

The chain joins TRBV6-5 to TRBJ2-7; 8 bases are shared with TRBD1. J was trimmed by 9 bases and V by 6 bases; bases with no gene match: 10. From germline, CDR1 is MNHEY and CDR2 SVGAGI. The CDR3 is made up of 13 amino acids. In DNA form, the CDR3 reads TGTGCCAGCAGCCATGGACAGGGCTTGGGGCAGTACTTC. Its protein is CASSHGQGLGQYF.

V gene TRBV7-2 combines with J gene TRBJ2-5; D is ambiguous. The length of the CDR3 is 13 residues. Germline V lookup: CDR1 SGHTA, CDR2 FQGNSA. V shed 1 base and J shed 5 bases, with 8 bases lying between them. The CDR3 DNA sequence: TGTGCCAGCAGCTTAGAGCTGCGGGAGACCCAGTACTTC. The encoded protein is CASSLELRETQYF.

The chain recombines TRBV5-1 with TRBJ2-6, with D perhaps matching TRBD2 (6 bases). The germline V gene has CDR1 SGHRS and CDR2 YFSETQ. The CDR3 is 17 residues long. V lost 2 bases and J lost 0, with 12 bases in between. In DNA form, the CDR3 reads TGCGCCAGCAGCTTCGGGGGAACCTCCTCTGGGGCCAACGTCCTGACTTTC. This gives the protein CASSFGGTSSGANVLTF.

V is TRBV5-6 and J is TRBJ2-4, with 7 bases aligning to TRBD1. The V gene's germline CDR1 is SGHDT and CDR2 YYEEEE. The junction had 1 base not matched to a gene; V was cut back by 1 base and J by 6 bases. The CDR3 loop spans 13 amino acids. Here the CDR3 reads CASSLHRGNIQYF. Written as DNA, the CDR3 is TGTGCCAGCAGCTTGCACAGGGGAAACATTCAGTACTTC.

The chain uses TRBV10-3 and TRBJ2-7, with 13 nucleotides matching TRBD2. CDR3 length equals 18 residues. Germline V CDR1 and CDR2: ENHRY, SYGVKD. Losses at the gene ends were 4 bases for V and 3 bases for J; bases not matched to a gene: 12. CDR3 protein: CAISVLNKGLAGLYEQYF. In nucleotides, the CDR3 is TGTGCCATCAGTGTATTAAATAAGGGACTAGCGGGGCTCTACGAGCAGTACTTC.

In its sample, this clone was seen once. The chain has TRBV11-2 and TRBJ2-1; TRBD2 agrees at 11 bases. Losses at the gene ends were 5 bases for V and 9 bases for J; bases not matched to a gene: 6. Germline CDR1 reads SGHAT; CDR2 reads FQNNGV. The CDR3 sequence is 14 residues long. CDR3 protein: CASSPGLAGSEQFF. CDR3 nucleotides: TGTGCCAGCAGCCCTGGACTAGCGGGTAGTGAGCAGTTCTTC.

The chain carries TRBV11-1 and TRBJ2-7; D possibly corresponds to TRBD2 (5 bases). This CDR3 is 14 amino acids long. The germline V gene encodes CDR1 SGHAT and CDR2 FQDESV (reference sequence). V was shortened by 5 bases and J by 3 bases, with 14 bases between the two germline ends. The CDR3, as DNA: TGTGCCAGCAGCGTAGGTACACGGGACTACGAGCAGTACTTC. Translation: CASSVGTRDYEQYF.

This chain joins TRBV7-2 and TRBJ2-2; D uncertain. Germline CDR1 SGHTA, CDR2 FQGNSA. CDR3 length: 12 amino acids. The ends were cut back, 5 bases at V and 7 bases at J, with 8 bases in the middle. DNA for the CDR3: TGTGCCAGCAGCGGCCGGGTCGGGGAGCTGTTTTTT. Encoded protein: CASSGRVGELFF.